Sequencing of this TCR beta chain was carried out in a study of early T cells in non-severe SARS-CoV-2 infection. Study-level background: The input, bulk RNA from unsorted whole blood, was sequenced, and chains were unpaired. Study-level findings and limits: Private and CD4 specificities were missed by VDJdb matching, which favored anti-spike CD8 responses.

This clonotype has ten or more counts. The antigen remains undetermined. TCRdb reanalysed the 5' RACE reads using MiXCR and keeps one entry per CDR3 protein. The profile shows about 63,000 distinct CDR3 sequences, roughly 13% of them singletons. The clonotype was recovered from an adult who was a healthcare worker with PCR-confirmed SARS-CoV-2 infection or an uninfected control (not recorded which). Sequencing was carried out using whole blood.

The CDR3 DNA reads TGTGCCAGCAGTGACGAGGGGAGCATAAGTACGCAGTATTTT. Translated: CASSDEGSISTQYF. This chain links TRBV2 with TRBJ2-3; tentatively, D is TRBD1 or TRBD2 (5 bases each). CDR1 is SNHLY, CDR2 FYNNEI, per germline. The CDR3 contains 14 residues. V shed 3 bases and J shed 8 bases, with 15 bases lying between them.